A selection of T cell receptor beta chains follows, all from one sample in a study of T cell changes during pregnancy in multiple sclerosis. TCRdb keeps only in-frame clones here, not all; method: immunoSEQ multiplex PCR. The sample has 70,000 or so clones, 91% seen once; the top ten hold under 0.9%. The sample here was peripheral blood, taken in the third trimester of pregnancy. Source of these receptors: a female donor in good health, enrolled as a control in a pregnancy study. Each CDR3 is given with its conserved first and last residue. The D gene is left open where the match is weak. Some rows mark clone size as missing; the rest say once, few, many or name a class of expanded clone.

>.|TRBJ2-7|TRBV7-9|TRBD2
CASSGRGEQYF
TGTGCCAGCAGCGGGAGGGGCGAGCAGTACTTC
>.|TRBJ2-1|TRBV5-1|.
CASSSGAGLSSYNEQFF
TGCGCCAGCAGCTCCGGAGCGGGCCTAAGCTCCTACAATGAGCAGTTCTTC
>.|TRBJ2-1|TRBV7-9|.
CASSAPGGPYNEQFF
TGTGCCAGCAGCGCCCCCGGGGGACCCTACAATGAGCAGTTCTTC
>.|TRBJ2-1|TRBV4-1|TRBD1
CASSRTGGGGNEQFF
TGCGCCAGCAGCCGAACAGGGGGCGGGGGCAATGAGCAGTTCTTC
>.|TRBJ1-4|TRBV14|.
CASSLGGWNEKLFF
TGTGCCAGCAGTCTGGGGGGATGGAATGAAAAACTGTTTTTT
>.|TRBJ1-2|TRBV7-2|.
CASSLGQYYGYTF
TGTGCCAGCAGCTTAGGGCAGTACTATGGCTACACCTTC
>.|TRBJ1-5|TRBV10-3|.
CAISGGRDQPQHF
TGTGCCATCAGCGGAGGGCGGGATCAGCCCCAGCATTTT
>few|TRBJ2-1|TRBV5-1|TRBD1
CASSTWDRVPVSSYNEQFF
TGCGCCAGCAGTACCTGGGACAGGGTACCCGTTAGCTCCTACAATGAGCAGTTCTTC
>.|TRBJ1-2|TRBV5-6|TRBD1
CASSLGQGSYGYTF
TGTGCCAGCAGCTTGGGACAGGGTAGTTATGGCTACACCTTC
>.|TRBJ1-2|TRBV28|TRBD1
CASARLQGDGYTF
TGTGCCAGCGCTCGTCTACAGGGGGATGGCTACACCTTC
>once|TRBJ2-7|TRBV28|TRBD2
CASSLGSAGVAYEQYF
TGTGCCAGCAGTTTGGGATCGGCGGGAGTGGCCTACGAGCAGTACTTC
>.|TRBJ2-1|TRBV5-4|.
CASSLEGTSYNEQFF
TGTGCCAGCAGCTTGGAAGGGACATCGTACAATGAGCAGTTCTTC
>.|TRBJ2-7|TRBV18|TRBD1
CASSLEQGFYGEQYF
TGTGCCAGCTCCCTAGAACAGGGGTTCTACGGCGAGCAGTACTTC
>.|TRBJ1-6|TRBV7-9|.
CASSPVRGSSYNSPLHF
TGTGCCAGCAGCCCAGTCAGGGGCAGCTCCTATAATTCACCCCTCCACTTT
>.|TRBJ1-2|TRBV7-9|.
CASRPSGVNYGYTF
TGTGCCAGCAGGCCCAGCGGGGTTAACTATGGCTACACCTTC
>.|TRBJ2-7|TRBV5-1|TRBD1
CASSRVTGTGNEQYF
TGCGCCAGCAGCCGCGTTACCGGGACAGGGAACGAGCAGTACTTC
>.|TRBJ2-7|TRBV19|TRBD1
CASSTGTGGSYEQYF
TGTGCCAGTAGCACCGGGACAGGGGGGTCCTACGAGCAGTACTTC